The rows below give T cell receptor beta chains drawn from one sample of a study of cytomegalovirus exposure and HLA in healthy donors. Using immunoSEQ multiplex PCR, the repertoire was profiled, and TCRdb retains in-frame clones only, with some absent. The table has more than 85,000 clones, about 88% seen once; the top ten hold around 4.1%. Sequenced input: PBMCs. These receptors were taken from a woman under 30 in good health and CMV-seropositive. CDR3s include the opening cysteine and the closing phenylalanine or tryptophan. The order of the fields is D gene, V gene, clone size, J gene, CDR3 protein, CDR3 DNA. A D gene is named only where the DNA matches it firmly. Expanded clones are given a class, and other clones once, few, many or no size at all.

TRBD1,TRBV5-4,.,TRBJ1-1,CASSTGQGTEAFF,TGTGCCAGCAGCACCGGACAGGGCACTGAAGCTTTCTTT
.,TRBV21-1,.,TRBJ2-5,CASSKERDRGLDQETQYF,TGTGCCAGCAGCAAAGAGAGGGACAGGGGGCTCGACCAAGAGACCCAGTACTTC
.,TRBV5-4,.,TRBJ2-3,CASSLRLTTDTQYF,TGTGCCAGCAGCTTACGACTAACTACAGATACGCAGTATTTT
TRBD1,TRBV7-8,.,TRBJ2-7,CASSPGTGAYEQYF,TGTGCCAGCAGCCCCGGGACAGGGGCTTACGAGCAGTACTTC
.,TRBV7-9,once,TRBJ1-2,CASSLDSSPFYGYTF,TGTGCCAGCAGCTTAGACAGCTCCCCATTCTATGGCTACACCTTC
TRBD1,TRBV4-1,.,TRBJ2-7,CASSQRDSTTYEQYF,TGCGCCAGCAGCCAACGGGACAGTACGACCTACGAGCAGTACTTC
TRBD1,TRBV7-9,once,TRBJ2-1,CASSLWMSYRGKTNEQFF,TGTGCCAGCAGCTTATGGATGTCGTACAGGGGGAAAACCAATGAGCAGTTCTTC
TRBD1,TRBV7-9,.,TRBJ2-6,CASEPIDRAGANVLTF,TGTGCCAGCGAACCGATAGACAGGGCTGGGGCCAACGTCCTGACTTTC
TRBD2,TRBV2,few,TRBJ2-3,CASQGLGADTQYF,TGTGCCAGCCAAGGACTAGGCGCAGATACGCAGTATTTT
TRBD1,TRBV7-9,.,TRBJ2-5,CASSQGQGPLTQYF,TGTGCCAGCAGCCAGGGACAGGGCCCCCTGACCCAGTACTTC
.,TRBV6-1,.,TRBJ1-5,CASSEAEVYVEPQHF,TGTGCCAGCAGTGAAGCGGAGGTCTACGTGGAGCCCCAGCATTTT
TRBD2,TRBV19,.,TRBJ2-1,CASSILAGGIREQFF,TGTGCCAGTAGTATACTAGCGGGAGGGATCCGCGAGCAGTTCTTC
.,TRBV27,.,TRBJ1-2,CASSQPGDGYTF,TGTGCCAGCAGTCAGCCCGGGGATGGCTACACCTTC
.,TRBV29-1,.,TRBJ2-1,CSARGGEQFF,TGCAGCGCTAGGGGGGGTGAGCAGTTCTTC
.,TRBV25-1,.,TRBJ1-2,CASSPGSGYTF,TGTGCCAGCAGTCCAGGGTCGGGCTACACCTTC
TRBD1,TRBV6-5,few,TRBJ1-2,CASRGGGTGYGYTF,TGTGCCAGCAGGGGGGGAGGGACAGGCTATGGCTACACCTTC
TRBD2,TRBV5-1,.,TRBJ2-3,CASSLGEGPTDTQYF,TGCGCCAGCAGCTTAGGGGAGGGCCCCACAGATACGCAGTATTTT
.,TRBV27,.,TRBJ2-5,CASSSISDTQETQYF,TGTGCCAGCAGTTCCATATCAGATACCCAAGAGACCCAGTACTTC
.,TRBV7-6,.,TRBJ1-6,CASSLVDNNNSPLHF,TGTGCCAGCAGCTTAGTAGACAATAATAATTCACCCCTCCACTTT
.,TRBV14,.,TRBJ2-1,CASSQVNRGGRVYNEQFF,TGTGCCAGCAGCCAAGTGAATCGGGGAGGCAGGGTCTACAATGAGCAGTTCTTC
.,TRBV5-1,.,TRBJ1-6,CASSWTQGHNSPLHF,TGCGCCAGCAGCTGGACCCAGGGTCATAATTCACCCCTCCACTTT
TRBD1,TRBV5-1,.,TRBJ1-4,CASSVGQGAEKLFF,TGCGCCAGCAGCGTGGGACAGGGAGCCGAAAAACTGTTTTTT
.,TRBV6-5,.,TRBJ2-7,CASRGNRDPFYEQYF,TGTGCCAGCAGAGGTAACAGGGATCCTTTCTACGAGCAGTACTTC
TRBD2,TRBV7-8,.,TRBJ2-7,CASESGGYEQYF,TGTGCCAGTGAAAGCGGGGGCTACGAGCAGTACTTC
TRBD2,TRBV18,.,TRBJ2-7,CASSPLSGGVSEQYF,TGTGCCAGCTCACCCCTAAGCGGGGGGGTGTCCGAGCAGTACTTC
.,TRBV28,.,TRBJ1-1,CASSLVRDTEAFF,TGTGCCAGCAGTTTGGTCAGGGACACTGAAGCTTTCTTT
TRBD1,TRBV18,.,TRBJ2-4,CASSPMGQVLAKNIQYF,TGTGCCAGCTCACCAATGGGACAGGTCTTAGCCAAAAACATTCAGTACTTC
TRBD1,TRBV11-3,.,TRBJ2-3,CASSLVGQGTDTQYF,TGTGCCAGCAGCTTAGTTGGACAGGGGACAGATACGCAGTATTTT
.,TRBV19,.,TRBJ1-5,CASKGDQPQHF,TGTGCCAGTAAAGGGGATCAGCCCCAGCATTTT
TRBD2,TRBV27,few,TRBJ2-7,CASKREMAYEQYF,TGTGCCAGCAAGCGGGAGATGGCCTACGAGCAGTACTTC
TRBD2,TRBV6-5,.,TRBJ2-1,CASRSSGANTNEQFF,TGTGCCAGCAGGTCGAGCGGGGCTAACACCAATGAGCAGTTCTTC
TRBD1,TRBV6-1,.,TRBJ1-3,CASRTGVAGNTIYF,TGTGCCAGCAGGACAGGGGTGGCTGGAAACACCATATATTTT
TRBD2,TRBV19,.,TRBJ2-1,CASNSPGLAYTNEQFF,TGTGCCAGTAATTCACCGGGACTAGCTTATACAAATGAGCAGTTCTTC
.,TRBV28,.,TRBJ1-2,CASSLVGASYGYTF,TGTGCCAGCAGTTTGGTAGGGGCTAGCTATGGCTACACCTTC
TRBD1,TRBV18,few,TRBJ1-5,CASSTGTGENQPQHF,TGTGCCAGCTCTACCGGGACAGGGGAAAATCAGCCCCAGCATTTT
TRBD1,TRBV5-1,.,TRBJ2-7,CASSSTGGSYEQYF,TGCGCCAGCAGCTCTACAGGGGGGTCATACGAGCAGTACTTC
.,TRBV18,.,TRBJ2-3,CASSPYSPSTDTQYF,TGTGCCAGCTCACCGTACAGTCCCAGCACAGATACGCAGTATTTT
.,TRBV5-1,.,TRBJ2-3,CATTKGGASDTQYF,TGCGCCACTACGAAAGGGGGGGCCTCAGATACGCAGTATTTT
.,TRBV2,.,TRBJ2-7,CASSEEGHHNYEQYF,TGTGCCAGCAGTGAAGAAGGACATCATAACTACGAGCAGTACTTC
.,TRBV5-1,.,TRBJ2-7,CASSTQGYEQYF,TGCGCCAGCAGCACCCAGGGGTACGAGCAGTACTTC
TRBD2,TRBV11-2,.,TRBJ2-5,CASSLGAGVETQYF,TGTGCCAGCAGCTTAGGCGCGGGGGTCGAGACCCAGTACTTC